What follows are 9 T cell receptor beta chains derived from one specimen sequenced in a study of control samples from healthy donors and cancer patients. Profiled with immunoSEQ multiplex PCR; TCRdb holds only in-frame clones, not every one. Of roughly 94,000 clones listed, around 85% are singletons. The sample consisted of PBMCs. These receptor sequences come from a man between 65 and 79 years old with lung cancer.

The chain joins TRBV7-8 to TRBJ2-7, with 8 bases identical to TRBD2. The germline V gene has CDR1 SGHVS and CDR2 FQNEAQ. V gave up 5 bases and J gave up 2 bases; unmatched junction bases: 5. The CDR3 spans 14 residues. Written as DNA, the CDR3 is TGTGCCAGCAGCCTCAGCGGGGGCCCCTACGAGCAGTACTTC. Translation gives CASSLSGGPYEQYF. Looking up the rest from reference TRBV7-8 and TRBJ2-7 gives the full variable domain: GAGVSQSPRYKVAKRGQDVALRCDPISGHVSLFWYQQALGQGPEFLTYFQNEAQLDKSGLPSDRFFAERPEGSVSTLKIQRTQQEDSAVYLCASSLSGGPYEQYFGPGTRLTVT.

This chain uses TRBV14 with TRBJ1-6, with D perhaps matching TRBD1 (5 bases). The length of the CDR3 is 15 residues. The germline V gene encodes CDR1 SGHDN and CDR2 FVKESK. The V end lost 2 bases, the J end lost 0 bases, and 5 bases lay between the germline ends. The DNA for the CDR3 is TGTGCCAGCAGCCAACAGGGCTCCTATAATTCACCCCTCCACTTT. Translating gives CASSQQGSYNSPLHF.

This rearrangement joins TRBV6-6 to TRBJ2-1, with D perhaps being TRBD1 or TRBD2 (5 bases each). Germline values: CDR1 MNHNY, CDR2 SVGAGI (reference sequence). The CDR3 is made up of 12 amino acids. V was cut by 8 bases and J by 8 bases, with 13 bases left in between. The CDR3 spells CASGQRGYEQFF. The CDR3 DNA reads as TGTGCCAGCGGACAACGGGGCTATGAGCAGTTCTTC.

This chain's CDR3 is CASSLDGGGAGANVLTF. The CDR3, as DNA: TGTGCCAGCAGCTTAGACGGTGGAGGGGCTGGGGCCAACGTCCTGACTTTC. The rearrangement uses TRBV7-2 and TRBJ2-6, with D maybe TRBD2 (6 bases). Germline V CDR1 and CDR2: SGHTA, FQGNSA. Trimming shortened V by 1 base and J by 2 bases, and 12 bases separated the two germline ends. There are 17 residues in the CDR3.

The chain couples TRBV23-1 to TRBJ2-1; no definite D call. TRBV23-1 is an open reading frame whose function is uncertain. Trimming left V 0 bases short and J 4 bases short, with 16 bases between. The CDR3 sequence is 17 residues long. The CDR3 DNA sequence: TGCGCCAGCAGTCAATCCCTGGCCAGGAGCCCGTACAATGAGCAGTTCTTC. It is translated as CASSQSLARSPYNEQFF.

The chain recombines TRBV19 with TRBJ2-7; maybe TRBD2 (5 bases). Germline V lookup: CDR1 LNHDA, CDR2 SQIVND (reference sequence). V shed 1 base and J shed 3 bases, with 10 bases lying between them. The CDR3 totals 14 residues. The CDR3 DNA reads TGTGCCAGTAGTATAGTATTGGGGAGCTACGAGCAGTACTTC. Amino acids: CASSIVLGSYEQYF.

The chain couples TRBV15 to TRBJ2-2, with TRBD1 matching 7 bases. The germline gives CDR1 LNHNV, CDR2 YYDKDF (reference sequence). CDR3 size: 16 residues. Trimming cost V 1 base and J 6 bases; bases outside gene matches: 8. CDR3 protein: CATSRALTGLAGELFF. CDR3 DNA: TGTGCCACCAGCAGAGCTTTGACAGGGCTGGCCGGGGAGCTGTTTTTT.

The chain links TRBV28 to TRBJ1-4; TRBD1 is a possible D gene (6 bases). This CDR3 spans 14 amino acids. Deletions cut 7 bases from V and 7 bases from J, with 16 bases between. CDR1 is MDHEN, CDR2 SYDVKM, per germline. For the CDR3, the DNA is TGTGCCAGCACCTCGGGGGGCTTCACTGAAAAACTGTTTTTT. It yields the protein CASTSGGFTEKLFF.

The CDR3 spells CASSLAGQAADTQYF. As DNA, the CDR3 is TGCGCCAGCAGCTTGGCCGGACAGGCGGCAGATACGCAGTATTTT. The chain links TRBV5-1 to TRBJ2-3, with TRBD1 matching 7 bases. Germline CDR1 is SGHRS and CDR2 is YFSETQ. J lost 4 bases, V lost 0 bases, and 5 bases had no gene match. The CDR3 sequence is 15 residues long.